The 32 T cell receptor beta chains below come from one sample, sequenced in a study of early T cells in non-severe SARS-CoV-2 infection. Each CDR3 protein gets one entry after TCRdb re-called the 5' RACE reads with MiXCR. This sample yields roughly 29,000 distinct CDR3 sequences, of which about 5% are seen a single time; approximately 25% belongs to the top ten. Input material: whole blood. Receptors originate from an adult who was a healthcare worker with PCR-confirmed SARS-CoV-2 infection or an uninfected control (not recorded which).

In DNA form, the CDR3 reads TGTGCCAGCAGCTCTCGACGGGGATACGAGCAGTACTTC. This sequence encodes CASSSRRGYEQYF. The chain recombines TRBV7-2 with TRBJ2-7; D is perhaps TRBD2 (5 bases). This CDR3 spans 13 amino acids. V was trimmed by 4 bases and J by 4 bases, leaving 11 bases between them. In germline, CDR1 is SGHTA, CDR2 FQGNSA.

This clonotype was observed a few times. The chain links TRBV12-3 or TRBV12-4 to TRBJ2-3, with D possibly matching TRBD2 (7 bases). This CDR3 contains 15 residues. V was cut by 7 bases and J by 7 bases, with 21 bases left in between. Here the CDR3 reads CASIRGAQGKNTQYF. The CDR3 DNA reads TGTGCCAGCATCCGGGGGGCCCAGGGGAAGAATACGCAGTATTTT.

In this sample, this clonotype turned up many times. This rearrangement joins TRBV28 to TRBJ2-7; 7 positions match TRBD2. There are 11 residues in the CDR3. Germline lookup yields CDR1 MDHEN and CDR2 SYDVKM. J gave up 4 bases and V 8 bases, and 2 bases lay outside the gene matches. CDR3 in DNA: TGTGCCAGCCGGGGGGAGTACGAGCAGTACTTC. Protein: CASRGEYEQYF.

In its sample, this clonotype was seen a few times. The chain couples TRBV15 to TRBJ1-6, with D uncertain. The length of the CDR3 is 14 residues. CDR1 and CDR2 (germline): LNHNV, YYDKDF (reference sequence). The germline V and J ends were trimmed by 0 bases and 16 bases, with 16 bases remaining between them. In DNA, the CDR3 is TGTGCCACCAGCAGAGATCCGTCGGACGTCATTCTCCACTTT. Its translation: CATSRDPSDVILHF.

This clonotype was counted many times. CDR3 in amino acids: CASSPGSRGEQFF. CDR3 bases: TGTGCCAGCTCACCCGGCTCCCGCGGTGAGCAGTTCTTC. The chain links TRBV18 to TRBJ2-1, with unresolved D. The CDR3 totals 13 residues. V lost 3 bases and J lost 9, with 12 bases in between. The germline gives CDR1 KGHSH, CDR2 LQKENI.

In its sample, this clonotype was seen many times. The chain is built from TRBV6-5 and TRBJ1-2; no clear D. V was trimmed by 4 bases and J by 8 bases, leaving 14 bases between them. Germline V CDR1 and CDR2: MNHEY, SVGAGI. This CDR3 comprises 13 residues. The DNA for the CDR3 is TGTGCCAGCAGTTGGGGTGACTTGAGAGGCTACACCTTC. Amino acids: CASSWGDLRGYTF.

This clonotype showed up many times. One end of the junction fails to match germline, which may point to a read error. The chain joins TRBV7-7 to TRBJ2-5; D remains ambiguous. CDR3 size: 16 residues. Germline V gene lookup returns CDR1 SSHAT and CDR2 FNYEAQ (reference sequence). CDR3 bases: TGTGCTAGCAGCTTAGCTCAGTCACCATTAGGAGAGACCCAGTACTTC. Translated, it gives CASSLAQSPLGETQYF.

This clonotype was found many times. This sequence joins TRBV7-2 and TRBJ1-5; the D is unclear. Deletions cut 3 bases from V and 0 bases from J, with 6 bases between. This CDR3 comprises 14 residues. The germline V gene has CDR1 SGHTA and CDR2 FQGNSA. Written as DNA, the CDR3 is TGTGCCAGCAGCTTGGGGAATAGCAATCAGCCCCAGCATTTT. Residues: CASSLGNSNQPQHF.

At least ten counts were recorded for this clonotype. The rearrangement links TRBV18 to TRBJ2-7; TRBD2 matches at 8 bases. The CDR3 spans 16 residues. Germline CDR1 is KGHSH and CDR2 is LQKENI. The J segment lost 1 base and the V segment lost 4 bases, leaving 9 bases of the junction unmatched. The CDR3 nucleotides read TGTGCCAGCTCACTAGCGGGGACATACCTTTCCTACGAGCAGTACTTC. Its protein is CASSLAGTYLSYEQYF.

This clonotype was counted at least ten times. V and J are TRBV20-1 and TRBJ2-3; perhaps TRBD2 as D (6 bases). Trimming removed 6 bases at V and 2 bases at J, with 18 bases between. The CDR3 is made up of 15 amino acids. Germline V gene data show CDR1 as DFQATT and CDR2 as SNEGSKA (reference sequence). CDR3 nucleotide sequence: TGCAGTGCCCGCGGGGACGACACCATCACAGATACGCAGTATTTT. It specifies CSARGDDTITDTQYF.

This clonotype was found many times. The chain is built from TRBV30 and TRBJ1-4; D gene ambiguous. The CDR3 contains 15 residues. Germline CDR1 GTSNPN, CDR2 SVGIG (reference sequence). The ends were cut back, 2 bases at V and 3 bases at J, with 13 bases in the middle. CDR3 sequence (DNA): TGTGCCTGGAGTATGTTAGGGAGTGCTAATGAAAAACTGTTTTTT. Translation gives CAWSMLGSANEKLFF.

This clonotype was seen many times. The chain employs TRBV6-5 and TRBJ2-7; D is perhaps TRBD2 (6 bases). Per germline, CDR1 MNHEY and CDR2 SVGAGI. V shed 5 bases and J shed 7 bases, with 21 bases lying between them. The CDR3 is 15 amino acids. DNA for the CDR3: TGTGCCAGCAGTAAGACCGGGAGCGACAATGGGGAGCAGTACTTC. Translation gives CASSKTGSDNGEQYF.

This clonotype was seen repeatedly, ten times or more. At one end the junction does not follow the germline gene, possibly because of a read error. This sequence joins TRBV12-3 or TRBV12-4 and TRBJ2-1, with D possibly matching TRBD2 (6 bases). The CDR3 has 13 residues. In DNA form, the CDR3 reads TGTGCCAGCAGACGGGACTCCAACAATGAGCAGTTCTTC. Its protein product is CASRRDSNNEQFF.

This clonotype was seen many times. This chain links TRBV9 with TRBJ1-2; tentative D call: TRBD1 (6 bases). This CDR3 comprises 14 residues. Germline CDR1 is SGDLS and CDR2 is YYNGEE. The V gene lost 4 bases and the J gene lost 4 bases, with 14 bases spanning the gap. The CDR3, as DNA: TGTGCCAGCAGCACCGGACAGTTAAGCTATGGCTACACCTTC. Residues: CASSTGQLSYGYTF.

The sample holds many counts of this clonotype. This chain links TRBV7-8 with TRBJ2-5; TRBD1 is a possible D gene (5 bases). CDR1 is SGHVS and CDR2 is FQNEAQ in the germline V gene. Trimming removed 5 bases at V and 9 bases at J, with 19 bases between. This CDR3 is 14 amino acids long. CDR3 coding DNA: TGTGCCAGCAGCCCCGTACAGGTTATTCAGGCCCAGTACTTC. Its protein is CASSPVQVIQAQYF.

This clonotype was seen more than once but under ten times. The CDR3 spells CATGTGGSIADTQYF. The CDR3 DNA reads TGTGCCACAGGGACGGGCGGGAGTATCGCAGATACGCAGTATTTT. This chain connects TRBV15 to TRBJ2-3; TRBD2 matches at 7 bases. The CDR3 covers 15 residues. The germline gives CDR1 LNHNV, CDR2 YYDKDF (reference sequence). V trimming: 9 bases; J trimming: 4 bases; junction bases outside the gene matches: 13.

The chain couples TRBV12-3 or TRBV12-4 to TRBJ2-1; possibly TRBD2 for D (5 bases). This CDR3 comprises 17 residues. V lost 2 bases, J lost 5 bases, and 19 bases lay in between. Written as DNA, the CDR3 is TGTGCCAGCAGTTTACCCACGGGAAGACATAGGAACAATGAGCAGTTCTTC. Amino acid sequence: CASSLPTGRHRNNEQFF.

This clonotype was detected many times. CDR3 nucleotide sequence: TGTGCCAGCAGCCCCCAGGCGAACACCGGGGAGCTGTTTTTT. Its protein is CASSPQANTGELFF. The rearrangement joins TRBV11-2 to TRBJ2-2; D is ambiguous. The CDR3 loop spans 14 amino acids. CDR1 is SGHAT and CDR2 is FQNNGV in the germline V gene. Trimming pared 5 bases from V and 0 bases from J, leaving 7 bases between. Looking up the rest from reference TRBV11-2 and TRBJ2-2 gives the full variable domain: EAGVAQSPRYKIIEKRQSVAFWCNPISGHATLYWYQQILGQGPKLLIQFQNNGVVDDSQLPKDRFSAERLKGVDSTLKIQPAKLEDSAVYLCASSPQANTGELFFGEGSRLTVL.

This clonotype has a count of ten or more. The rearrangement joins TRBV7-8 to TRBJ1-6; the D is unclear. The CDR3 length is 15 residues. The V end lost 4 bases, the J end lost 7 bases, and 14 bases lay between the germline ends. Germline V gene lookup returns CDR1 SGHVS and CDR2 FQNEAQ. CDR3 DNA: TGTGCCAGCAGCTGGCTTGGTAGAACGAATTCACCCCTCCACTTT. Translated: CASSWLGRTNSPLHF.

This clonotype appeared many times. The CDR3 is CASSRQPQETQYF. CDR3 DNA: TGTGCCAGCAGTAGACAACCGCAAGAGACCCAGTACTTC. This chain links TRBV11-2 with TRBJ2-5; D uncertain. V lost 6 bases, J lost 2 bases, and 10 bases lay in between. Germline CDR1 and CDR2: SGHAT and FQNNGV. The length of the CDR3 is 13 residues.

The V call is TRBV25-1, the J call TRBJ2-3, with 7 bases identical to TRBD1. The CDR3 runs to 14 residues. The ends lost 6 bases at V and 3 bases at J; junction bases unmatched: 6. The germline CDR1 and CDR2 sequences are MGHDK and SYGVNS. This chain's CDR3 is CASRDQTGTDTQYF. Here the CDR3 DNA reads TGTGCCAGCAGAGATCAGACAGGGACAGATACGCAGTATTTT.

This sequence joins TRBV15 and TRBJ1-1; perhaps TRBD1 as D (5 bases). V lost 0 bases to trimming and J lost 11 bases, with 13 bases between them. CDR3 length: 13 amino acids. CDR1 and CDR2 (germline): LNHNV, YYDKDF (reference sequence). The CDR3 bases are TGTGCCACCAGCAGAGATACAGGAACCAGGGCTTTCTTT. As protein: CATSRDTGTRAFF.

This clonotype occurred many times. V usage is TRBV12-3 or TRBV12-4 and J usage is TRBJ1-5, with no clear D. V was cut by 0 bases and J by 7 bases, with 10 bases left in between. The CDR3 covers 14 residues. This chain's CDR3 is CASSLAGFGQPQHF. CDR3 DNA: TGTGCCAGCAGTTTAGCGGGGTTCGGACAGCCCCAGCATTTT.

This clonotype was counted only a few times. V and J are TRBV12-3 or TRBV12-4 and TRBJ1-2; D unclear. The CDR3 runs 15 residues. V was clipped by 4 bases and J by 4 bases, with 16 bases between them. CDR3 coding DNA: TGTGCCAGCAGTTACCGACCCAAACGGGGCTATGGCTACACCTTC. It yields the protein CASSYRPKRGYGYTF.

The gene calls are TRBV12-3 or TRBV12-4 and TRBJ2-7; D tentatively fits TRBD1 or TRBD2 (5 bases each). With 6 bases removed from V and 0 bases from J, the gap between germline ends came to 15 bases. CDR3 size: 15 residues. CDR3 bases: TGTGCCAGCAGGAGAGGGCACGACAGCTCCTACGAGCAGTACTTC. Its protein product is CASRRGHDSSYEQYF.

This clonotype was seen many times. The chain has TRBV20-1 and TRBJ2-1; D unclear. V was shortened by 4 bases and J by 8 bases, with 18 bases between the two germline ends. CDR3 length: 14 residues. CDR1 and CDR2 from the germline V gene are DFQATT and SNEGSKA (reference sequence). The CDR3: CSATDPKQRDEQFF. The CDR3 DNA sequence: TGCAGTGCTACCGACCCCAAGCAGCGCGATGAGCAGTTCTTC.

This clonotype has a handful of counts. The chain couples TRBV6-2 or TRBV6-3 to TRBJ2-5; the D is unclear. Trimming took 6 bases from V and 1 from J, leaving 3 bases between them. CDR3 length equals 11 residues. Germline CDR1 and CDR2: MNHEY and SVGEGT. CDR3: CASRLQETQYF. As DNA, the CDR3 is TGTGCCAGCAGACTCCAAGAGACCCAGTACTTC.

This clonotype was detected ten times or more. The chain links TRBV18 to TRBJ1-1; D call uncertain. Germline CDR1 is KGHSH and CDR2 is LQKENI. Between the trimmed V and J ends, which lost 6 bases and 1 base, there was a span of 9 bases. This CDR3 has 13 residues. CDR3 sequence (DNA): TGTGCCAGCTCCACCCAATGGAACACTGAAGCTTTCTTT. The encoded protein is CASSTQWNTEAFF.

This clonotype occurred many times. CDR3: CASSLFRQFNEQFF. CDR3 sequence (DNA): TGTGCCAGCAGTCTCTTTCGACAGTTCAATGAGCAGTTCTTC. The chain joins TRBV12-3 or TRBV12-4 to TRBJ2-1; D is perhaps TRBD1 (5 bases). This CDR3 is 14 amino acids long. Trimming pared 5 bases from V and 6 bases from J, leaving 14 bases between.

The table lists this clonotype with many counts. The chain carries TRBV20-1 and TRBJ2-1; tentative D call: TRBD2 (6 bases). CDR3 length equals 15 residues. Trimming removed 5 bases from V and 6 bases from J, with 20 bases in between. Germline V gene lookup returns CDR1 DFQATT and CDR2 SNEGSKA (reference sequence). The CDR3 DNA follows: TGCAGTGCTGGTCCTAGCACCGGGACTCTCAATGAGCAGTTCTTC. Translating it yields CSAGPSTGTLNEQFF.

There are many counts of this clonotype. The chain is built from TRBV20-1 and TRBJ2-7, with D unresolved. The germline V and J ends were trimmed by 6 bases and 3 bases, with 9 bases remaining between them. Looked up from germline, CDR1 is DFQATT and CDR2 is SNEGSKA (reference sequence). The CDR3 is made up of 11 amino acids. The CDR3 loop reads CSAKGRYEQYF. DNA of the CDR3: TGCAGTGCCAAAGGCCGCTACGAGCAGTACTTC.

V is TRBV11-1 and J is TRBJ2-4; D is ambiguous. V was trimmed by 5 bases and J by 1 base, leaving 9 bases between them. This CDR3 is 14 amino acids long. Looked up from germline, CDR1 is SGHAT and CDR2 is FQDESV (reference sequence). CDR3 DNA: TGTGCCAGCAGCCCGTCTCGGGCCAAAAACATTCAGTACTTC. This translates into CASSPSRAKNIQYF.